This TCR beta chain came from a study of identical twins. General study results and limits: Monozygotic twins shared more out-of-frame TCR alpha than recombination models predicted. The abundant beta clonotypes from cord blood had fewer insertions, and memory repertoires had none of this.

The table lists this clonotype with a few counts. Its cognate antigen is unknown. Addition of a universal primer site occurred through template switching, and cDNA carried unique molecular identifiers. MiXCR, applied by TCRdb to the 5' RACE reads, yields one record per CDR3 protein. The table shows hundreds of thousands of distinct CDR3 sequences, with 9% to 15% occurring only once. This sample also appeared in a second study, on yellow fever vaccine responses in identical twins.

The clonotype was recovered from a woman between 18 and 30 years old in good health. Sequenced input: CD8+ T cells sorted from blood.

The CDR3 spells CATEDRLAESYEQYF. CDR3 sequence (DNA): TGTGCCACGGAAGATCGACTAGCGGAGTCCTACGAGCAGTACTTC. V gene TRBV6-1 combines with J gene TRBJ2-7, with 9 positions matching TRBD2. CDR1 and CDR2 from the germline V gene are MNHNS and SASEGT. J gave up 1 base and V 10 bases, and 11 bases lay outside the gene matches. CDR3 length: 15 residues.